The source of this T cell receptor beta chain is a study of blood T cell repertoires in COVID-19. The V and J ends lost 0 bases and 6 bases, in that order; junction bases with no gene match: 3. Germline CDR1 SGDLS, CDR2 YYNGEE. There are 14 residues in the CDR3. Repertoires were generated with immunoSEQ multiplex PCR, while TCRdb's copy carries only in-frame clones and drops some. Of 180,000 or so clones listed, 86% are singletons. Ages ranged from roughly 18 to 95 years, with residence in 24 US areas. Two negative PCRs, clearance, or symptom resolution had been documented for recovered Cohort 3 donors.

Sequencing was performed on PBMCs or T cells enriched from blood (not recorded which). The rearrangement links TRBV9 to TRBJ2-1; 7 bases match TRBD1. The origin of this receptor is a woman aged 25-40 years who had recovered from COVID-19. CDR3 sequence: CASSVGGQLNEQFF. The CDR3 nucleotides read TGTGCCAGCAGCGTAGGGGGACAGCTCAATGAGCAGTTCTTC.